This TCR beta chain comes out of a study of cytomegalovirus exposure and HLA in healthy donors. CDR1 is GTSNPN, CDR2 SVGIG, per germline (reference sequence). V dropped 4 bases and J dropped 1 base, with 14 bases sitting between them. This CDR3 comprises 15 residues. Amplification used 60 Vbeta primers and 13 Jbeta primers. Measured with immunoSEQ multiplex PCR; TCRdb has only the in-frame clones, and not every one. The sample carries 55,000 to 80,000 clones, about 69% recorded once. Sequences were obtained from PBMCs. The sequence was collected from a woman aged 30 to 39 in good health and CMV-seronegative. The chain uses TRBV30 and TRBJ1-5, with D perhaps TRBD1 (5 bases). CDR3 region: CAWTAEGLSNQPQHF. CDR3 bases: TGTGCCTGGACTGCGGAGGGGCTAAGCAATCAGCCCCAGCATTTT.